This TCR beta chain was captured by sequencing in a study of T cell responses to AZD1222 COVID-19 vaccine. Study-wide results and caveats: CD4 TCRs associated with vaccination spanned spike, dominating at 160-218 and 743-854.

The assay was immunoSEQ multiplex PCR, and TCRdb's table has in-frame clones only and misses some. The table records about 120,000 clones, roughly 90% of them present only once. This CDR3 is built from 19 residues. Trimming removed 5 bases from V and 4 bases from J; junction bases left unmatched: 13. Per the germline V gene, CDR1 is MDHEN and CDR2 is SYDVKM. As concerns this clone: Its specificity is unknown.

The input for sequencing was peripheral blood, taken on day 0 of AZD1222 vaccination. This sequence was found in an adult in good health. The gene calls are TRBV28 and TRBJ2-1; 14 bases agree with TRBD2. This CDR3 is CASSRKRTSGRFAYNEQFF. The CDR3 DNA reads TGTGCCAGCAGTAGGAAACGGACTAGCGGGAGGTTCGCATACAATGAGCAGTTCTTC.